Below, 9 T cell receptor beta chains from the same sample are listed, as sequenced in a study of regulatory T cells in long-lasting Graves disease. Time point here: newly diagnosed GD, antithyroid drugs for less than 3 months. Construction of the TCR library relied on RNA isolated from PBMCs. In building TCR beta libraries, iRepertoire HTBI primers were used together with Arm-PCR of CDR3 regions. TCRdb independently ran MiXCR on the multiplex PCR reads; one entry per CDR3 protein. The sample yields about 540,000 distinct CDR3 sequences, roughly 14% seen once. In addition, the sample was reused for a study of T cells in Graves' hyperthyroidism and ophthalmopathy.

Sequenced here: peripheral blood mononuclear cells (PBMCs), sampled at new diagnosis, from a patient treated with antithyroid drugs. These receptors all come from a man aged 25-45 years with Graves disease.

The chain couples TRBV6-5 to TRBJ1-1; possibly TRBD1 for D (5 bases). This CDR3 has 16 residues. CDR1 MNHEY and CDR2 SVGAGI come from the germline V gene. Trimming stripped 0 bases from V and 0 bases from J, with 11 bases between. The CDR3 reads CASSYSRGSMNTEAFF. CDR3 coding DNA: TGTGCCAGCAGTTACTCGAGGGGTAGCATGAACACTGAAGCTTTCTTT.

A few counts support this clonotype. The chain uses TRBV12-3 or TRBV12-4 and TRBJ2-1, with a tentative D call TRBD2 (5 bases). Trimming shortened V by 5 bases and J by 3 bases, and 11 bases separated the two germline ends. The CDR3 loop spans 14 amino acids. The CDR3 loop reads CASSPSGLYNEQFF. As DNA, the CDR3 is TGTGCCAGCAGTCCAAGCGGACTCTACAATGAGCAGTTCTTC.

The table lists this clonotype with many counts. The chain joins TRBV6-1 to TRBJ2-1; 7 bases match TRBD2. V shed 5 bases, J shed 2 bases, and the junction held 3 bases outside the gene matches. This CDR3 region has 14 residues. Germline V lookup: CDR1 MNHNS, CDR2 SASEGT. The CDR3 nucleotides are TGTGCCAGCAGTAAAAGCGGGACCTACAATGAGCAGTTCTTC. It specifies CASSKSGTYNEQFF.

The table lists this clonotype with many counts. The J gene is TRBJ2-1, the V gene TRBV6-2 or TRBV6-3, with 15 bases lining up with TRBD2. The CDR3 is made up of 18 amino acids. With V trimmed by 5 bases and J by 4 bases, 9 bases remained unmatched. Germline V CDR1 and CDR2: MNHEY, SVGEGT. The CDR3 sequence is CASSTRTSGRAYYNEQFF. CDR3 sequence (DNA): TGTGCCAGCAGTACCCGGACTAGCGGGAGGGCCTATTACAATGAGCAGTTCTTC.

The chain has TRBV12-3 or TRBV12-4 and TRBJ2-3; possibly TRBD2 for D (6 bases). This CDR3 has 14 amino acids. Between the trimmed V and J ends, which lost 7 bases and 4 bases, there was a span of 15 bases. The CDR3 bases are TGTGCCAGCACCCGGGCAGCGGGTCCAGATACGCAGTATTTT. Amino acid sequence: CASTRAAGPDTQYF.

This clonotype was recorded many times. V and J are TRBV2 and TRBJ2-2; 8 bases are a match to TRBD2. The V segment lost 9 bases and the J segment 1 base; nucleotides outside the gene matches: 10. The CDR3 sequence is 16 residues long. Germline loops: CDR1 SNHLY, CDR2 FYNNEI. The CDR3 is CARKGTSGENTGELFF. The CDR3 DNA follows: TGTGCCAGAAAAGGAACTAGCGGAGAGAACACCGGGGAGCTGTTTTTT.

This clonotype was counted at least ten times. The J gene is TRBJ2-3, the V gene TRBV7-2; TRBD2 matches at 12 bases. Trimming removed 2 bases from V and 8 bases from J; junction bases left unmatched: 23. Germline V gives CDR1 SGHTA, CDR2 FQGNSA. The CDR3 extends over 21 amino acids. CDR3 nucleotide sequence: TGTGCCAGCAGCTTACGTCGGAACGGGCTAGCGGGAGGGCTTGATGACCGTACGCAGTATTTT. Its translation: CASSLRRNGLAGGLDDRTQYF. Complete variable domain (other parts from reference TRBV7-2 and TRBJ2-3): GAGVSQSPSNKVTEKGKDVELRCDPISGHTALYWYRQSLGQGLEFLIYFQGNSAPDKSGLPSDRFSAERTGGSVSTLTIQRTQQEDSAVYLCASSLRRNGLAGGLDDRTQYFGPGTRLTVL.

This clonotype was observed a single time. This could be a read error, since a much larger clone is one nucleotide away. The gene calls are TRBV5-4 and TRBJ2-7; the match to TRBD2 covers 12 bases. Per germline, CDR1 SGHNT and CDR2 YYREEE (reference sequence). The CDR3 extends over 15 amino acids. The trim removed 4 bases at V and 8 bases at J, leaving 10 bases unmatched. The DNA for the CDR3 is TGTGCCAGCAGCCCCCGGACTAGCGGGATGGGTAAGCAGTACTTC. The encoded protein is CASSPRTSGMGKQYF. The full variable domain, rest sourced from reference TRBV5-4 and TRBJ2-7, is ETGVTQSPTHLIKTRGQQVTLRCSSQSGHNTVSWYQQALGQGPQFIFQYYREEENGRGNFPPRFSGLQFPNYSSELNVNALELDDSALYLCASSPRTSGMGKQYFGPGTRLTVT.

For this clonotype: A single base separates this from a much larger clone, so it may be a read error. DNA for the CDR3: TGTGCCAGCAGCCGAAATGGACAGGGAGAGACCCCGTACTTC. It yields the protein CASSRNGQGETPYF. V usage is TRBV11-2 and J usage is TRBJ2-3; 8 bases align to TRBD1. Germline V gene data show CDR1 as SGHAT and CDR2 as FQNNGV. The CDR3 covers 14 residues.